What follows is one TCR beta chain and its context. Its antigen is not known. CDR3 size: 15 residues. J was trimmed by 4 bases and V by 3 bases; bases with no gene match: 8. Germline V gene data show CDR1 as MNHEY and CDR2 as SVGEGT. This record comes from a study of blood T cells in healthy people across ages. Study overall: Template switching picked up about one barcoded beta molecule for each two T cells. Study outcomes and limitations: The lack of PBMC sorting stopped any conclusive naive versus antigen-experienced comparison.

The authors drew 8.5 to 10 milliliters of peripheral blood from each donor. Total RNA was extracted at no less than 5.5 micrograms per sample. Together with a sample-barcoded 5' primer, a J-beta primer mix was included in a second PCR lasting roughly 6 to 12 cycles. TCRdb itself ran the 5' RACE reads through MiXCR, one entry per CDR3 protein. The profile covers about 1.8 million distinct CDR3 sequences, with just under 50% appearing a single time and more than 2% taken by the ten largest. Input material: blood. This chain joins TRBV6-2 or TRBV6-3 and TRBJ2-7, with 8 bases lining up with TRBD2. The clonotype originates from a woman aged 40 to 55 in good health. The CDR3: CASSYKSGGTYEQYF. The CDR3 DNA reads TGTGCCAGCAGTTATAAAAGCGGGGGAACTTACGAGCAGTACTTC.